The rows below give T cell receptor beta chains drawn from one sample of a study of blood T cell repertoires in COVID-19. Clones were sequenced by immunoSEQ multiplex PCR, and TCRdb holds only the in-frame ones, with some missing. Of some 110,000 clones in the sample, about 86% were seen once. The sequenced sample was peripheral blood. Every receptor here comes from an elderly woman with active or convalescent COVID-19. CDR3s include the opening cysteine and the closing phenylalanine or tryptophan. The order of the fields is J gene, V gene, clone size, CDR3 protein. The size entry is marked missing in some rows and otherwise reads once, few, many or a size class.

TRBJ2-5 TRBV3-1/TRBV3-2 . CASKIAGETQYF
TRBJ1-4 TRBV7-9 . CASSPREENEKLFF
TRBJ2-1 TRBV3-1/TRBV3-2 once CASSGRDRVYNEQFF
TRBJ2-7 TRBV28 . CASKVGGAYEQYF
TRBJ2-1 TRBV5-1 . CASSSVGSGSYNEQFF
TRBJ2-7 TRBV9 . CASSVVDRANYEQYF
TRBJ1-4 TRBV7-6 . CASSLGGEKLEKLFF
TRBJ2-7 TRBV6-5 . CARRQGAPEQYF
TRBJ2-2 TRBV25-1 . CASSRTGVNTGELFF
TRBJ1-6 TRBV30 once CACTTVLTSSSYNSPLHF
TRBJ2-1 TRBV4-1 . CASSQSASSGRNEQFF
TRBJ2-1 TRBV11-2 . CASSPGLRLAGNGYNEQFF
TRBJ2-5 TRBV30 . CAWSVIRGTQYF
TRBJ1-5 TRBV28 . CASMASNQPQHF
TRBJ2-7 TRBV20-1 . CSARQGDEQYF
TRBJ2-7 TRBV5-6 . CASTVGLAYEQYF
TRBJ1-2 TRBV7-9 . CASSAVVEPYYGYTF
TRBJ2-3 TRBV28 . CASSSPGSGDTQYF
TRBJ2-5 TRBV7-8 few CASSQLRETQYF
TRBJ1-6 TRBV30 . CAWRAGGSSYNSPLHF
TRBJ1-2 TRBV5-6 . CASSLIAPQRGYTF
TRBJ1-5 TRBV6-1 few CASSEAGGHFQPQHF
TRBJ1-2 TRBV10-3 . CAISESGTDGYTF
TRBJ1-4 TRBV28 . CASSLGGWGEKLFF
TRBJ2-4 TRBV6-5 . CASEAGGTAKNIQYF
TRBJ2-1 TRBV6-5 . CASSYEGGPYNEQFF
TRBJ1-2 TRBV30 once CANQGYGYTF
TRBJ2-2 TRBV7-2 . CASSTIAGGPSTGELFF
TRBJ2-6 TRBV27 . CASSFQGSGANVLTF
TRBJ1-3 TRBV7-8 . CASSYSPQDRRNTIYF
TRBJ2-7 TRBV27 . CASSSPGQKHYEQYF
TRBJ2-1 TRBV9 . CASSAAGDSYNEQFF
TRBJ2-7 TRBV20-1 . CSASMPSGRGRPEQYF
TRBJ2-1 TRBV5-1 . CASSGGLAGAHNEQFF
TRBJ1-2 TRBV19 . CASSIQQNYGYTF
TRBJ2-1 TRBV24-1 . CATSDFKAGGTNNEQFF
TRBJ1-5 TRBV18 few CASSSNRMISNQPQHF
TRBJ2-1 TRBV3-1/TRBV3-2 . CASSERVIAPSSYNEQFF
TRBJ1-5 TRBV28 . CASREGVGQPQHF
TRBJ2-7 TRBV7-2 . CASSPTGTYSYEQYF
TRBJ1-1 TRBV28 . CASSLQLGVIGGTEAFF
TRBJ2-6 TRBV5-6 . CASSPVGPSGANVLTF
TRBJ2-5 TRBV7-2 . CASSLEGLAGGETQYF
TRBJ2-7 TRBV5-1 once CASSIGTGYEQYF
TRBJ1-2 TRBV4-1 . CASSHLTSNYGYTF
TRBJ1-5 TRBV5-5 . CASSAGASNQPQHF
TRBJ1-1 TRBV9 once CASSAYPDRPTEAFF
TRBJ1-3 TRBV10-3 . CAISESFLSGNTIYF
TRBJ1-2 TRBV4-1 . CASSLGSGQANYGYTF
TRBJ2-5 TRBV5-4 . CASSLGLGGEETQYF
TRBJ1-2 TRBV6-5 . CASSARDRLNYGYTF